A single sample gave rise to the 17 T cell receptor beta chains below, sequenced in a study of T cell responses to AZD1222 COVID-19 vaccine. Data came from immunoSEQ multiplex PCR; TCRdb stores just in-frame clones and leaves some out. The table shows approximately 130,000 clones, with 65% to 90% occurring only once. Sequences were derived from peripheral blood, sampled 28 days after the second dose of the MenACWY control vaccine. Receptors originate from an adult who received the MenACWY meningococcal vaccine as a control.

The chain recombines TRBV6-5 with TRBJ2-5; D remains unclear. Looked up from germline, CDR1 is MNHEY and CDR2 is SVGAGI. V was cut by 0 bases and J by 5 bases, with 7 bases left in between. This CDR3 region has 13 residues. The CDR3 spells CASSYSWMETQYF. The CDR3 DNA is TGTGCCAGCAGTTACTCGTGGATGGAGACCCAGTACTTC.

This rearrangement joins TRBV19 to TRBJ2-1, with 8 nucleotides matching TRBD2. CDR3 length: 12 amino acids. V lost 7 bases, J lost 9 bases, and 5 bases stayed unmatched. Germline V gene sequence: CDR1 LNHDA, CDR2 SQIVND (reference sequence). The CDR3 reads CASKDLAGEQFF. The CDR3 region has the DNA TGTGCCAGTAAAGATCTAGCGGGTGAGCAGTTCTTC.

The chain is built from TRBV11-3 and TRBJ2-1, with TRBD1 as a possible D gene (5 bases). Trimming pared 7 bases from V and 5 bases from J, leaving 12 bases between. Per the germline V gene, CDR1 is SGHNT and CDR2 is YENEEA. There are 13 residues in the CDR3. CDR3 amino acids: CASTRQTHNEQFF. Written as DNA, the CDR3 is TGTGCCAGCACACGACAGACACACAATGAGCAGTTCTTC.

The V and J genes are TRBV2 and TRBJ2-7; no firm D call. This CDR3 spans 10 amino acids. Germline V gene sequence: CDR1 SNHLY, CDR2 FYNNEI. Trimming shortened V by 6 bases and J by 3 bases, and 3 bases separated the two germline ends. CDR3 region: CASRGYEQYV. In DNA form, the CDR3 reads TGTGCCAGCAGGGGCTACGAGCAGTACGTC.

The chain joins TRBV12-3 or TRBV12-4 to TRBJ2-1, with D perhaps TRBD1 or TRBD2 (5 bases each). The V end was cut by 2 bases, the J end by 9 bases, with 11 bases between. The CDR3 has 13 residues. CDR3 sequence (DNA): TGTGCCAGCAGTTTACTCGGGGCGAGTGAGCAGTTCTTC. It codes for CASSLLGASEQFF.

The chain uses TRBV24-1 and TRBJ1-2; 9 bases fit TRBD1. Germline-derived CDR1 and CDR2 are KGHDR and SFDVKD. This CDR3 spans 15 amino acids. V lost 4 bases, J lost 6 bases, and 8 bases stayed unmatched. The CDR3 is CATSDPGTGTHGYTF. The CDR3 DNA sequence: TGTGCCACCAGTGACCCGGGGACAGGGACCCATGGCTACACCTTC.

The V and J genes are TRBV6-2 or TRBV6-3 and TRBJ1-1; 7 positions match TRBD1. Germline loops: CDR1 MNHEY, CDR2 SVGEGT. V dropped 2 bases and J dropped 1; count of bases not matched to a gene: 10. CDR3 length: 17 residues. DNA of the CDR3: TGTGCCAGCAGTTACCTCCTGGGACAGACCTCGAACACTGAAGCTTTCTTT. Translation: CASSYLLGQTSNTEAFF.

The rearrangement joins TRBV6-5 to TRBJ1-2; 10 nucleotides line up with TRBD1. CDR1 and CDR2 (germline): MNHEY, SVGAGI. The CDR3 length is 15 residues. V lost 5 bases, J lost 2 bases, and 5 bases stayed unmatched. CDR3 DNA: TGTGCCAGCAGTATCGCGGGACAGGGGAACTATGGCTACACCTTC. Its protein product is CASSIAGQGNYGYTF.

The chain carries TRBV24-1 and TRBJ2-5, with 9 bases aligning to TRBD1. Germline V CDR1 and CDR2: KGHDR, SFDVKD. The CDR3 sequence is 15 residues long. With 7 bases clipped from V and 0 bases from J, the junction kept 5 bases outside the gene matches. The CDR3 DNA follows: TGTGCCACCAGACAGGGGGCTCCGTACCAAGAGACCCAGTACTTC. This translates into CATRQGAPYQETQYF.

The CDR3 sequence is CASSLTGAETQYF. In nucleotides, the CDR3 is TGTGCCAGCAGCTTGACAGGGGCAGAGACCCAGTACTTC. The chain joins TRBV7-9 to TRBJ2-5, with 8 bases identical to TRBD1. Losses at the gene ends were 3 bases for V and 4 bases for J; bases not matched to a gene: 1. The CDR3 extends over 13 amino acids. Per the germline V gene, CDR1 is SEHNR and CDR2 is FQNEAQ (reference sequence).

The chain uses TRBV6-5 and TRBJ2-7; a possible D gene is TRBD2 (5 bases). Trimming stripped 9 bases from V and 6 bases from J, with 12 bases between. Germline CDR1 MNHEY, CDR2 SVGAGI. This CDR3 is built from 11 residues. CDR3 sequence: CARGRGFEQYV. In DNA, the CDR3 is TGTGCCAGAGGAAGAGGGTTCGAGCAGTACGTC.

This clone occurred once. V usage is TRBV5-1 and J usage is TRBJ2-3; 7 bases are a match to TRBD1. The V and J ends lost 7 bases and 3 bases, in that order; junction bases with no gene match: 8. The CDR3 has 14 amino acids. Germline V gene sequence: CDR1 SGHRS, CDR2 YFSETQ. The CDR3 protein is CASDLGGGTDTQYF. CDR3 bases: TGCGCCAGCGACCTAGGGGGCGGGACAGATACGCAGTATTTT.

The rearrangement links TRBV25-1 to TRBJ2-5; maybe TRBD2 (6 bases). With 4 bases removed from V and 1 base from J, the gap between germline ends came to 13 bases. CDR1 MGHDK and CDR2 SYGVNS come from the germline V gene. This CDR3 region has 15 residues. CDR3 amino acids: CASSASGRLQETQYF. CDR3 bases: TGTGCCAGCAGTGCCTCCGGGAGACTCCAAGAGACCCAGTACTTC.

The rearrangement joins TRBV11-2 to TRBJ2-3; no clear D gene. Deletions cut 2 bases from V and 4 bases from J, with 4 bases between. This CDR3 contains 12 residues. Germline V gene sequence: CDR1 SGHAT, CDR2 FQNNGV. Written as DNA, the CDR3 is TGTGCCAGCAGCTTAAGGCCAGATACGCAGTATTTT. Translating gives CASSLRPDTQYF.

The rearrangement links TRBV24-1 to TRBJ2-1; possibly TRBD1 for D (5 bases). Germline V gene lookup returns CDR1 KGHDR and CDR2 SFDVKD. Between the trimmed V and J ends, which lost 3 bases and 0 bases, there was a span of 11 bases. The CDR3 loop spans 16 amino acids. This CDR3 reads CATSDQGATSYNEQFF. The CDR3 DNA reads TGTGCCACCAGTGATCAAGGGGCCACCTCCTACAATGAGCAGTTCTTC.

CDR3 in amino acids: CASSFLGATNEKLFF. DNA of the CDR3: TGTGCCAGCAGCTTCTTGGGAGCAACTAATGAAAAACTGTTTTTT. This chain links TRBV5-6 with TRBJ1-4; no definite D call. The CDR3 runs to 15 residues. The germline V and J ends were trimmed by 2 bases and 0 bases, with 8 bases remaining between them. Germline V gives CDR1 SGHDT, CDR2 YYEEEE. Complete variable domain (other parts from reference TRBV5-6 and TRBJ1-4): DAGVTQSPTHLIKTRGQQVTLRCSPKSGHDTVSWYQQALGQGPQFIFQYYEEEERQRGNFPDRFSGHQFPNYSSELNVNALLLGDSALYLCASSFLGATNEKLFFGSGTQLSVL.

The rearrangement links TRBV2 to TRBJ2-7, with D tentatively TRBD1 or TRBD2 (6 bases each). The CDR3 runs to 14 residues. Per germline, CDR1 SNHLY and CDR2 FYNNEI. V gave up 6 bases and J gave up 1 base, with 13 bases separating them. CDR3 loop: CASRGGLLSYEQYF. The CDR3 bases are TGTGCCAGCAGGGGGGGCCTACTATCCTACGAGCAGTACTTC.